This T cell receptor (beta chain) was observed in a study of T cell responses to AZD1222 COVID-19 vaccine. Trimming removed 7 bases from V and 7 bases from J, with 10 bases in between. CDR3 length: 11 amino acids. Pooled in the analysis were second doses at about 4 or about 12 weeks. TCRdb's table, derived via immunoSEQ multiplex PCR, lists solely in-frame clones and lacks some. Found here are 89,000 or so clones, under 95% of them singletons; the top ten hold approximately 10%. V usage is TRBV12-3 or TRBV12-4 and J usage is TRBJ1-2; D is unresolved. The sequence came from an adult who received the AZD1222 COVID-19 vaccine. This specimen consisted of peripheral blood, obtained 28 days after the second AZD1222 dose. CDR3 DNA sequence: TGTGCCAGCACCATAGGGTCTGGCTACACCTTC. Encoded protein: CASTIGSGYTF.